This T cell receptor (beta chain) was sequenced during a study of blood T cells in healthy people across ages. Germline CDR1 reads DFQATT; CDR2 reads SNEGSKA (reference sequence). Trimming took off 5 bases at V and 2 bases at J, with 15 bases between the two ends. The CDR3 has 14 residues. A sample-barcoded 5' primer and a J-beta primer mix were used in a second PCR of about 7 to 12 cycles. MiXCR, run by TCRdb on the 5' RACE reads, gives a single entry per CDR3 protein. The sample holds 1.8 million or so distinct CDR3 sequences, more than 35% seen once. This sequence originates from a human donor in good health. The rearrangement links TRBV20-1 to TRBJ1-1; weak D call: TRBD1 (5 bases). The sequenced sample was blood. Written as DNA, the CDR3 is TGCAGTGCTGTGCCCCGGACAACTAACACTGAAGCTTTCTTT. Encoded protein: CSAVPRTTNTEAFF.